This T cell receptor beta chain was recorded in a study of blood T cell repertoires in COVID-19. As for the study in general: Cohort 3 recovered donors had two negative PCRs, clearance, or symptom resolution.

The J segment lost 6 bases and the V segment lost 3 bases, leaving 8 bases of the junction unmatched. Germline loops: CDR1 SQVTM, CDR2 ANQGSEA. The CDR3 has 14 amino acids. Only in-frame clones appear in the TCRdb table, and some are missing; sequencing was by immunoSEQ multiplex PCR. Found here are hundreds of thousands of clones, more than 70% of them singletons; the top ten hold 2%. The sequence was collected from an older woman in a cohort exposed to, infected with or recovered from COVID-19 (not recorded which). Sequencing used PBMCs or T cells enriched from blood (not recorded which). The V call is TRBV29-1, the J call TRBJ2-7; 10 nucleotides align to TRBD2. The CDR3 loop is CSVESSGRYTEQYF. CDR3 coding DNA: TGCAGCGTTGAGTCTAGCGGGAGATACACCGAGCAGTACTTC.